This T cell receptor beta chain was sequenced during a study of Ad26.COV2.S vaccination and SARS-CoV-2 variants. Across the whole study: This donor came from the COV1001 trial of Ad26.COV2.S. Intramuscularly, Ad26.COV2.S was given either once or twice, 56 days apart.

This clone was observed once. The data were produced by immunoSEQ multiplex PCR, yet TCRdb's version contains in-frame clones alone and is incomplete. This sample has about 350,000 clones; 75% to 90% occur once, and the top ten carry roughly 5%. Treatment indicated: around 19 received Ad26.COV2.S at low or high dose, single or two shots; 5 received placebo; per-sample allocation not given. Samples came from day 63 after the first vaccine or placebo injection. Its platform was an Ad26 vector, and its expressed antigen was Wuhan-strain SARS-CoV-2 spike. Looked up from germline, CDR1 is SGDLS and CDR2 is YYNGEE. This CDR3 is built from 17 residues. The V end lost 4 bases, the J end lost 2 bases, and 20 bases lay between the germline ends.

V usage is TRBV9 and J usage is TRBJ2-3; D might be TRBD1 (6 bases). Sequenced material: peripheral blood, taken in a trial of Ad26.COV2.S vaccine versus placebo. The TCR was taken from a person aged 18-65 years who received the Ad26.COV2.S COVID-19 vaccine or a placebo. Written as DNA, the CDR3 is TGTGCCAGCAGCCATCCTAACAAGGACAGCCACACAGATACGCAGTATTTT. It yields the protein CASSHPNKDSHTDTQYF.